This TCR beta chain originates from a study of ipilimumab plus nivolumab after autologous stem cell transplantation. Sequencing was performed with immunoSEQ multiplex PCR; in TCRdb, only in-frame clones are kept and a portion is missing. The sample gives tens of thousands of clones, nearly 90% of which show up once; roughly 1% is in the top ten. CDR1 GTSNPN and CDR2 SVGIG come from the germline V gene (reference sequence). The CDR3 is 11 amino acids. With 4 bases removed from V and 5 bases from J, the gap between germline ends came to 9 bases. This clonotype was sampled from a male donor with multiple myeloma. Sequencing was performed on PBMCs, taken in a trial of ipilimumab plus nivolumab as post-transplant consolidation. The J gene is TRBJ2-7, the V gene TRBV30; D call uncertain. CDR3 sequence: CAWNSPDEQYF. As DNA, the CDR3 is TGTGCCTGGAATAGTCCCGACGAGCAGTACTTC.